One and the same sample provided the 24 T cell receptor beta chains below, sequenced in a study of OX40 agonist ivuxolimab in advanced cancers. Clones were read by immunoSEQ multiplex PCR, and TCRdb kept only the in-frame ones, dropping some. The data contain 40,000 to 50,000 clones, about 88% of them singletons. Sequenced here: CD4+ or CD8+ T cells sorted from blood, sampled in a trial of the OX40 agonist ivuxolimab. The receptor source for this set is an adult with an advanced solid tumor such as melanoma, head and neck, liver or kidney cancer.

This clone has only one observation. The CDR3 sequence is CASSEGYEQYF. CDR3 bases: TGTGCCAGCAGCGAGGGTTACGAGCAGTACTTC. This sequence joins TRBV6-1 and TRBJ2-7; D may be TRBD2 (5 bases). Germline-derived CDR1 and CDR2 are MNHNS and SASEGT. V dropped 6 bases and J dropped 4 bases, with 7 bases sitting between them. This CDR3 comprises 11 residues.

The chain employs TRBV30 and TRBJ1-2; D is ambiguous. Germline V gene lookup returns CDR1 GTSNPN and CDR2 SVGIG (reference sequence). The V end lost 0 bases, the J end lost 8 bases, and 16 bases lay between the germline ends. The CDR3 spans 14 residues. The CDR3, as DNA: TGTGCCTGGAGTGTAGAAAGCCTTCCCGAAGGCTACACCTTC. Encoded protein: CAWSVESLPEGYTF.

The V gene is TRBV9, the J gene TRBJ2-3, with 7 nucleotides matching TRBD2. The germline V gene has CDR1 SGDLS and CDR2 YYNGEE. V dropped 0 bases and J dropped 3; count of bases not matched to a gene: 10. CDR3 length equals 17 residues. CDR3 nucleotides: TGTGCCAGCAGCGTAGATAGTCTAGCGGTAGGTACAGATACGCAGTATTTT. Translated, it gives CASSVDSLAVGTDTQYF.

Concerning this clone: At the DNA level, this CDR3 is encoded by other sequences in the same sample as well. The chain employs TRBV5-4 and TRBJ2-1; 12 bases line up with TRBD2. CDR3 length: 15 residues. Germline-derived CDR1 and CDR2 are SGHNT and YYREEE (reference sequence). With V trimmed by 4 bases and J by 6 bases, 5 bases remained unmatched. In nucleotides, the CDR3 is TGTGCCAGCAGCCTGGGACTAGCGGGCCGCAATGAGCAGTTCTTC. This codes for CASSLGLAGRNEQFF.

This chain joins TRBV19 and TRBJ1-2, with a possible D match to TRBD1 (6 bases). This CDR3 region has 16 residues. Trimming removed 9 bases at V and 1 base at J, with 21 bases between. Germline CDR1 and CDR2: LNHDA and SQIVND (reference sequence). The CDR3 DNA follows: TGTGCCAGCATACAGGTGGCAGGGGATTATAACTATGGCTACACCTTC. This encodes CASIQVAGDYNYGYTF.

V gene TRBV7-8 combines with J gene TRBJ2-1; 10 positions match TRBD2. Germline V CDR1 and CDR2: SGHVS, FQNEAQ. The V and J ends lost 5 bases and 2 bases, in that order; junction bases with no gene match: 6. CDR3 size: 16 residues. The CDR3 loop reads CASSPQAGGTYNEQFF. Written as DNA, the CDR3 is TGTGCCAGCAGCCCGCAAGCGGGGGGGACCTACAATGAGCAGTTCTTC.

This clone was detected only a few times. The gene calls are TRBV19 and TRBJ2-1; the match to TRBD2 covers 8 bases. The CDR3 runs 18 residues. Per the germline V gene, CDR1 is LNHDA and CDR2 is SQIVND (reference sequence). Trimming took 2 bases from V and 0 from J; bases not matched to a gene: 9. The CDR3 loop is CASSIRREDASSYNEQFF. The CDR3 DNA reads TGTGCCAGTAGTATACGGCGGGAGGATGCGAGCTCCTACAATGAGCAGTTCTTC.

V usage is TRBV5-1 and J usage is TRBJ1-1, with D tentatively TRBD1 (5 bases). The CDR3 extends over 18 amino acids. Trimming removed 4 bases from V and 4 bases from J, with 26 bases in between. Per germline, CDR1 SGHRS and CDR2 YFSETQ. The CDR3 is CASSPVGEYQISVTEAFF. CDR3 DNA: TGCGCCAGCAGCCCGGTGGGGGAGTATCAGATAAGTGTCACTGAAGCTTTCTTT.

The table lists this clone with a few counts. The V gene is TRBV9, the J gene TRBJ2-1; D is ambiguous. CDR3 length: 13 amino acids. Germline V gives CDR1 SGDLS, CDR2 YYNGEE. V dropped 0 bases and J dropped 10 bases, with 11 bases sitting between them. The DNA of the CDR3 is TGTGCCAGCAGCGTAGTTACGACCCAGGAGCAGTTCTTC. It translates to CASSVVTTQEQFF.

Note on this clone: One end of the junction does not line up with germline, which may come from a read error. CDR3 bases: TGTGCCAGCAGTTACGGAGCAGGGGGCGAGATTCTCGCCTTC. This encodes CASSYGAGGEILAF. This chain connects TRBV6-5 to TRBJ1-2; TRBD1 aligns across 8 bases. Germline V CDR1 and CDR2: MNHEY, SVGAGI. CDR3 length: 14 residues.

The V call is TRBV7-9, the J call TRBJ2-7, with no clear D. With 1 base removed from V and 4 bases from J, the gap between germline ends came to 11 bases. Germline CDR1 reads SEHNR; CDR2 reads FQNEAQ (reference sequence). This CDR3 contains 14 residues. This chain's CDR3 is CASSLEAPSYEQYF. CDR3 sequence (DNA): TGTGCCAGCAGCTTAGAGGCCCCTAGTTACGAGCAGTACTTC.

This rearrangement joins TRBV7-6 to TRBJ2-2; 10 bases are shared with TRBD2. The germline gives CDR1 SGHVS, CDR2 FNYEAQ. Unmatched junction bases numbered 6, after V lost 5 bases and J lost 6 bases. The CDR3 extends over 15 amino acids. CDR3 nucleotide sequence: TGTGCCAGCAGCCCGGGACTAGCGACCTCCGGGGAGCTGTTTTTT. It translates to CASSPGLATSGELFF.

The chain recombines TRBV10-2 with TRBJ2-1; 11 bases agree with TRBD2. The CDR3 is 14 amino acids. Trimming took 4 bases from V and 6 from J; bases not matched to a gene: 2. Germline V lookup: CDR1 WSHSY, CDR2 SAAADI. Written as DNA, the CDR3 is TGCGCCAGCAGTGTAGCGGGGGGGACCAATGAGCAGTTCTTC. It codes for CASSVAGGTNEQFF.

The chain is built from TRBV2 and TRBJ2-1; TRBD2 matches at 10 bases. The CDR3 is 18 amino acids. The V gene end was trimmed by 9 bases and the J gene end by 0 bases; junction bases not matched to a gene: 14. Looked up from germline, CDR1 is SNHLY and CDR2 is FYNNEI. DNA of the CDR3: TGTGCCAGTTGCGCGGGTGCAGCGGGGGGGCCCTCCTACAATGAGCAGTTCTTC. Protein sequence: CASCAGAAGGPSYNEQFF.

The gene calls are TRBV5-1 and TRBJ2-3; possible D gene TRBD1, 6 bases. The CDR3 covers 16 residues. The ends were cut back, 3 bases at V and 3 bases at J, with 17 bases in the middle. The germline CDR1 and CDR2 sequences are SGHRS and YFSETQ. CDR3 protein: CASSSDRGAVTDTQYF. The CDR3 DNA sequence: TGCGCCAGCAGCTCGGACAGAGGGGCCGTAACAGATACGCAGTATTTT.

This clone was recorded a few times. The chain combines TRBV7-2 with TRBJ2-7; D ambiguous. Looked up from germline, CDR1 is SGHTA and CDR2 is FQGNSA. V was shortened by 4 bases and J by 2 bases, with 9 bases between the two germline ends. The CDR3 length is 13 residues. Here the CDR3 DNA reads TGTGCCAGCAGCTCGACACCTACCTACGAGCAGTACTTC. Translated, it gives CASSSTPTYEQYF.

The genes are TRBV5-4 and TRBJ2-5; unclear D gene. Trimming left V 0 bases short and J 4 bases short, with 13 bases between. Per germline, CDR1 SGHNT and CDR2 YYREEE (reference sequence). The CDR3 is made up of 15 amino acids. The CDR3 DNA reads as TGTGCCAGCAGCTTGGCCACTGGAAGGGCAGAGACCCAGTACTTC. This sequence encodes CASSLATGRAETQYF.

V and J are TRBV27 and TRBJ2-3; the D is unclear. The CDR3 contains 14 residues. V was clipped by 1 base and J by 6 bases, with 11 bases between them. Germline assignment: CDR1 MNHEY and CDR2 SMNVEV (reference sequence). The CDR3 DNA sequence: TGTGCCAGCAGTTTATTGGCTGCCCACGATACGCAGTATTTT. Its translation: CASSLLAAHDTQYF.

The chain combines TRBV6-5 with TRBJ2-1; no clear D. This CDR3 has 15 residues. The germline CDR1 and CDR2 sequences are MNHEY and SVGAGI. V was shortened by 5 bases and J by 1 base, with 12 bases between the two germline ends. CDR3 protein: CASSPDMSSYNEQFF. CDR3 sequence (DNA): TGTGCCAGCAGTCCCGATATGTCTTCCTACAATGAGCAGTTCTTC.

This chain uses TRBV28 with TRBJ2-7; unclear D gene. V was clipped by 5 bases and J by 2 bases, with 10 bases between them. The CDR3 loop spans 13 amino acids. Germline V gives CDR1 MDHEN, CDR2 SYDVKM. As DNA, the CDR3 is TGTGCCAGCAGTATGATGGGAACCTACGAGCAGTACTTC. Amino acids: CASSMMGTYEQYF.

The chain links TRBV6-6 to TRBJ2-5; tentatively, D is TRBD2 (5 bases). Trimming left V 5 bases short and J 0 bases short, with 13 bases between. The CDR3 has 15 residues. The V gene's germline CDR1 is MNHNY and CDR2 SVGAGI (reference sequence). The CDR3 DNA sequence: TGTGCCAGCAGTCCGCCGGGGTCTAACCAAGAGACCCAGTACTTC. Its protein is CASSPPGSNQETQYF.

The chain combines TRBV4-1 with TRBJ1-1, with D unresolved. Germline V CDR1 and CDR2: MGHRA, YSYEKL. This CDR3 comprises 13 residues. V was pared by 7 bases and J by 4 bases, with 13 bases between. The DNA for the CDR3 is TGCGCCAGCAACCCCTTCCCGGGCACTGAAGCTTTCTTT. Translating gives CASNPFPGTEAFF.

DNA for the CDR3: TGTGCCAGCGGAGAAACTAGTCGGTCCACAGATACGCAGTATTTT. This translates into CASGETSRSTDTQYF. This chain uses TRBV27 with TRBJ2-3; D perhaps matches TRBD2 (5 bases). V lost 8 bases and J lost 2, with 17 bases in between. The CDR3 runs 15 residues. The germline V gene encodes CDR1 MNHEY and CDR2 SMNVEV (reference sequence).

This sequence joins TRBV7-9 and TRBJ2-1; D possibly uses TRBD1 or TRBD2 (5 bases each). Germline lookup yields CDR1 SEHNR and CDR2 FQNEAQ (reference sequence). This CDR3 is 14 amino acids long. V was pared by 4 bases and J by 6 bases, with 13 bases between. The CDR3 coding sequence is TGTGCCAGCAGCTCCCCGGGACCTTTCAATGAGCAGTTCTTC. Translation gives CASSSPGPFNEQFF.